This T cell receptor (beta chain) was sequenced for a study of T cells after posttransplantation cyclophosphamide. Study-wide results and limits: Donor CD8+ memory clones often dominated recipient blood repertoires at later times. Blood and skin or GI T cell repertoires showed limited TRB overlap. Recipient CMV seropositivity and CMV reactivation strongly tracked TRB clonality.

This clone was observed once. What it binds is not known. Repertoires were generated with immunoSEQ multiplex PCR, while TCRdb's copy carries only in-frame clones and drops some. The sample has around 20,000 clones, nearly 99% seen once. The naive gate required viable CD3+CD4+ or CD3+CD8+ cells with CCR7+CD45RA+CD45RO-CD95-CD27+CD28+ phenotype. The related graft donor's blood sample was taken on the day of bone marrow donation. V lost 11 bases and J 3 bases, leaving 13 bases between the germline ends. This CDR3 spans 12 amino acids. Germline V gene lookup returns CDR1 ENHRY and CDR2 SYGVKD. The source of this sequence is a man in his forties in good health, CMV-negative, and a related stem cell transplant donor. This chain joins TRBV10-3 and TRBJ1-1; possibly TRBD1 for D (5 bases). The sample consisted of naive CD4+ T cells sorted from PBMCs. The CDR3 sequence: CAASGGDTEAFF. The CDR3 DNA follows: TGTGCCGCCTCGGGGGGGGACACTGAAGCTTTCTTT.